The present TCR beta chain was sequenced within a study of blood T cell repertoires in COVID-19. Overall study: The cDNA or gDNA used as material had been derived from T cells, B-cell-depleted T cells, or PBMCs.

TCRdb's table, derived via immunoSEQ multiplex PCR, lists solely in-frame clones and lacks some. The table records some 330,000 clones, over 75% of them present only once. The receptor comes from a man in his forties in a cohort exposed to, infected with or recovered from COVID-19 (not recorded which). Sequences were obtained from PBMCs or T cells enriched from blood (not recorded which).

CDR3 nucleotides: TGTGCCAGCAGTTTAAGACGGACAGGCGCGAACACTGAAGCTTTCTTT. Protein product: CASSLRRTGANTEAFF. The chain employs TRBV27 and TRBJ1-1; 7 bases fit TRBD1. This CDR3 comprises 16 residues. With V trimmed by 2 bases and J by 1 base, 7 bases remained unmatched. The germline CDR1 and CDR2 sequences are MNHEY and SMNVEV (reference sequence).